What follows is one TCR beta chain and its context. Only in-frame clones appear in the TCRdb table, and some are missing; sequencing was by immunoSEQ multiplex PCR. The sample yields some 12,000 clones, over 90% seen once. The sample comes from a study of blood T cell repertoires in COVID-19. Across the study: T cells, B-cell-depleted T cells, or PBMCs provided the cDNA or gDNA that served as material.

The CDR3 sequence is 13 residues long. From germline, CDR1 is GTSNPN and CDR2 SVGIG (reference sequence). V dropped 0 bases and J dropped 7; count of bases not matched to a gene: 5. The V and J genes are TRBV30 and TRBJ1-2, with 7 nucleotides matching TRBD1. The sequence was obtained from a woman aged 70-85 years with active COVID-19. The sequenced sample consisted of peripheral blood. The CDR3, as DNA: TGTGCCTGGAGTGTAAAAGGGGGCTCTGGCTACACCTTC. As protein: CAWSVKGGSGYTF.